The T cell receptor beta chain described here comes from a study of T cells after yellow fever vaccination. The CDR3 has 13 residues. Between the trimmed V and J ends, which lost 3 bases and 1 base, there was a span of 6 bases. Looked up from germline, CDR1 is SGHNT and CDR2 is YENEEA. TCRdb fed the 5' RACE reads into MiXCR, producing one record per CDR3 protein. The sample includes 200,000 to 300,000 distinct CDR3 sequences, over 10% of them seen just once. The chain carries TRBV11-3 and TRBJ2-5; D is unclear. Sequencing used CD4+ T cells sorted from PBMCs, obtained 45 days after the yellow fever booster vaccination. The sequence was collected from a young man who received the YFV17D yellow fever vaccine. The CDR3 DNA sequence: TGTGCCAGCAGCTTTAAGGGCCAAGAGACCCAGTACTTC. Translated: CASSFKGQETQYF.